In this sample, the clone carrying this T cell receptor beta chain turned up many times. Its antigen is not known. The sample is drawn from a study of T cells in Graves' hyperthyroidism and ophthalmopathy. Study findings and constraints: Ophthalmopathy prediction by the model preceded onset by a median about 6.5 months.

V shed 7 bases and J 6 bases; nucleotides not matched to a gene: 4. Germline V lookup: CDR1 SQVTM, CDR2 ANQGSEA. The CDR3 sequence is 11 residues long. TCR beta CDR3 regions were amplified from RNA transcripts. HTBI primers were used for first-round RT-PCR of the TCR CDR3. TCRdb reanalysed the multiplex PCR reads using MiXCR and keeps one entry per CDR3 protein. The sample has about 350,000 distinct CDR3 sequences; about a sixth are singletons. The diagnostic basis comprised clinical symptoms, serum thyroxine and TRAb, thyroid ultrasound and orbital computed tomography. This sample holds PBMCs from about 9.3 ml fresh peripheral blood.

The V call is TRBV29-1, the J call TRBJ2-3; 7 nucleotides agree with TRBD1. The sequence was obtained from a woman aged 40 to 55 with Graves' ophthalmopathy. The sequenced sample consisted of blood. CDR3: CSAQGVDTQYF. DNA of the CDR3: TGCAGCGCTCAGGGGGTGGATACGCAGTATTTT.